The 24 T cell receptor beta chains below were found in one sample sequenced in a study of cytomegalovirus exposure and HLA in healthy donors. The PCR was carried out with 60 Vbeta primers and 13 Jbeta primers. Repertoires were generated with immunoSEQ multiplex PCR, while TCRdb's copy carries only in-frame clones and drops some. The sample shows roughly 130,000 clones, 66% of them seen only once. What was sequenced was PBMCs. The receptors stem from a man aged 18 to 29 in good health and CMV-seronegative.

There are a few counts of this clone. The rearrangement links TRBV27 to TRBJ1-1; D remains ambiguous. The CDR3 extends over 11 amino acids. V was cut by 7 bases and J by 8 bases, with 11 bases left in between. CDR1 is MNHEY, CDR2 SMNVEV, per germline (reference sequence). The CDR3 loop is CASMTPLEAFF. CDR3 nucleotide sequence: TGTGCCAGCATGACACCCCTAGAAGCTTTCTTT.

The V and J genes are TRBV19 and TRBJ1-5; weak D call: TRBD1 (6 bases). With 2 bases removed from V and 0 bases from J, the gap between germline ends came to 14 bases. Germline CDR1 and CDR2: LNHDA and SQIVND (reference sequence). The CDR3 is 17 residues long. The CDR3 here is CASSIYFGGYSNQPQHF. The CDR3 nucleotides read TGTGCCAGTAGTATATATTTTGGGGGCTATAGCAATCAGCCCCAGCATTTT.

The gene calls are TRBV28 and TRBJ1-6; 11 bases fit TRBD1. Trimming removed 6 bases from V and 9 bases from J; junction bases left unmatched: 7. This CDR3 is 15 amino acids long. Germline V gene lookup returns CDR1 MDHEN and CDR2 SYDVKM. Here the CDR3 DNA reads TGTGCCAGCAGCTCGGGACAGGGGGGAGGTTCACCCCTCCACTTT. Amino acids: CASSSGQGGGSPLHF.

The chain joins TRBV6-5 to TRBJ1-2, with 7 nucleotides matching TRBD1. CDR1 and CDR2 from the germline V gene are MNHEY and SVGAGI. V lost 2 bases, J lost 11 bases, and 11 bases stayed unmatched. This CDR3 has 14 residues. The CDR3 region has the DNA TGTGCCAGCAGTTACCTCCCGGGACAGACCGATTACACCTTC. Its translation is CASSYLPGQTDYTF.

The chain couples TRBV27 to TRBJ2-1, with a possible D match to TRBD2 (5 bases). The V gene's germline CDR1 is MNHEY and CDR2 SMNVEV (reference sequence). V was pared by 5 bases and J by 5 bases, with 37 bases between. The CDR3 covers 22 residues. CDR3 nucleotides: TGTGCCAGCAGTACCCACGGTTCCCAATTAAGCGAAGAGCGGCGCAACGACAATGAGCAGTTCTTC. It translates to CASSTHGSQLSEERRNDNEQFF.

The V gene is TRBV10-3, the J gene TRBJ1-1; D might be TRBD1 (5 bases). V dropped 1 base and J dropped 6 bases, with 6 bases sitting between them. This CDR3 is built from 12 residues. Germline loops: CDR1 ENHRY, CDR2 SYGVKD. CDR3 protein: CAISELQAEAFF. Here the CDR3 DNA reads TGTGCCATCAGTGAGTTACAGGCTGAAGCTTTCTTT.

The chain couples TRBV5-1 to TRBJ2-2; 13 nucleotides agree with TRBD2. CDR3 length equals 17 residues. V lost 4 bases to trimming and J lost 7 bases; unmatched junction nucleotides: 10. Germline lookup yields CDR1 SGHRS and CDR2 YFSETQ. As DNA, the CDR3 is TGCGCCAGCAGCAACCCGGGACTAGCGGGAATGAACGGGGAGCTGTTTTTT. This codes for CASSNPGLAGMNGELFF.

V and J are TRBV6-5 and TRBJ2-7; D unclear. V was cut by 5 bases and J by 5 bases, with 16 bases left in between. CDR1 and CDR2 from the germline V gene are MNHEY and SVGAGI. The CDR3 is 14 amino acids. The CDR3 is CASSILWAPHEQYF. The CDR3 region has the DNA TGTGCCAGCAGTATTCTGTGGGCCCCTCACGAGCAGTACTTC.

This clone came up a few times. V gene TRBV30 combines with J gene TRBJ1-2; 9 bases line up with TRBD1. CDR1 is GTSNPN, CDR2 SVGIG, per germline (reference sequence). V was clipped by 0 bases and J by 8 bases; unmatched bases: 4. The CDR3 covers 13 residues. CDR3 DNA sequence: TGTGCCTGGAGTGTAAACAGGGGGCAGGGCTACACCTTC. Translated: CAWSVNRGQGYTF.

This sequence joins TRBV6-5 and TRBJ2-1; 12 bases match TRBD2. The V gene's germline CDR1 is MNHEY and CDR2 SVGAGI. This CDR3 has 16 residues. Trimming took 3 bases from V and 8 from J; bases not matched to a gene: 8. DNA for the CDR3: TGTGCCAGCAGTTATACCCGACTAGCGGGAGTCGATGAGCAGTTCTTC. As protein: CASSYTRLAGVDEQFF.

The chain uses TRBV9 and TRBJ1-6, with 9 bases fitting TRBD1. V lost 4 bases to trimming and J lost 7 bases; unmatched junction nucleotides: 12. Germline V gives CDR1 SGDLS, CDR2 YYNGEE. CDR3 size: 17 residues. The CDR3 coding sequence is TGTGCCAGCAGCTCCGCCGGGACAGGGACGACCAATTCACCCCTCCACTTT. This translates into CASSSAGTGTTNSPLHF.

The chain carries TRBV5-4 and TRBJ2-7; tentatively, D is TRBD1 (5 bases). In germline, CDR1 is SGHNT, CDR2 YYREEE (reference sequence). CDR3 length equals 17 residues. V lost 0 bases to trimming and J lost 6 bases, with 22 bases between them. This CDR3 is CASSLEALRQGTSEQYF. The CDR3 nucleotides read TGTGCCAGCAGCTTGGAAGCCCTGCGGCAGGGAACGTCCGAGCAGTACTTC.

This chain links TRBV6-5 with TRBJ1-1, with D hard to call. The V gene lost 6 bases and the J gene lost 9 bases, with 14 bases spanning the gap. CDR1 is MNHEY and CDR2 is SVGAGI in the germline V gene. The CDR3 consists of 12 residues. The DNA of the CDR3 is TGTGCCAGCAGCCTCATGGGCTCCCAAGCTTTCTTT. Its protein is CASSLMGSQAFF.

The chain couples TRBV19 to TRBJ2-3; 9 bases fit TRBD2. The junction had 22 bases not matched to a gene; V was cut back by 8 bases and J by 1 base. CDR3 length: 20 amino acids. Germline V CDR1 and CDR2: LNHDA, SQIVND (reference sequence). The CDR3: CASSRGMRGRQREGTDTQYF. The CDR3 region has the DNA TGTGCCAGTTCGAGAGGAATGAGAGGCCGTCAGCGGGAGGGCACAGATACGCAGTATTTT. The variable domain in full, completed from reference TRBV19 and TRBJ2-3, reads DGGITQSPKYLFRKEGQNVTLSCEQNLNHDAMYWYRQDPGQGLRLIYYSQIVNDFQKGDIAEGYSVSREKKESFPLTVTSAQKNPTAFYLCASSRGMRGRQREGTDTQYFGPGTRLTVL.

The J gene is TRBJ1-5, the V gene TRBV6-6, with D perhaps TRBD1 (5 bases). The V gene lost 3 bases and the J gene lost 1 base, with 13 bases spanning the gap. CDR1 and CDR2 from the germline V gene are MNHNY and SVGAGI (reference sequence). The CDR3 extends over 16 amino acids. The CDR3, as DNA: TGTGCCAGCAGTTATTGGCAGGGTCAGAGCAATCAGCCCCAGCATTTT. Translating it yields CASSYWQGQSNQPQHF.

This chain connects TRBV14 to TRBJ2-3, with 8 bases that match TRBD2. This CDR3 spans 18 amino acids. From germline, CDR1 is SGHDN and CDR2 FVKESK. Trimming removed 4 bases from V and 4 bases from J; junction bases left unmatched: 16. For the CDR3, the DNA is TGTGCCAGCAGCCCCCTCGGCGTCGGACTAGCATTGTCAGATACGCAGTATTTT. It yields the protein CASSPLGVGLALSDTQYF.

The genes are TRBV5-8 and TRBJ2-1, with TRBD1 matching 8 bases. Trimming took 4 bases from V and 2 from J; bases not matched to a gene: 5. Per germline, CDR1 SGHTS and CDR2 YDEGEE. The CDR3 has 15 amino acids. This CDR3 is CASSLGQVPYNEQFF. As DNA, the CDR3 is TGTGCCAGCAGCCTGGGACAGGTGCCCTACAATGAGCAGTTCTTC.

This clone came up a few times. The CDR3 DNA follows: TGTGCCAGTAGTTCCCTCAGCGGGGGTAGCTCCTACAATGAGCAGTTCTTC. Its protein is CASSSLSGGSSYNEQFF. The V and J genes are TRBV19 and TRBJ2-1; 8 positions match TRBD2. Unmatched junction bases numbered 9, after V lost 5 bases and J lost 0 bases. The CDR3 has 17 residues. Per germline, CDR1 LNHDA and CDR2 SQIVND (reference sequence).

V and J are TRBV7-6 and TRBJ2-7; TRBD1 matches 9 bases. Germline V lookup: CDR1 SGHVS, CDR2 FNYEAQ. The CDR3 covers 17 residues. After removal of 2 bases from V and 2 bases from J, the junction contained 10 bases not matched to a gene. This chain's CDR3 is CASSLKMRTGVPYEQYF. In nucleotides, the CDR3 is TGTGCCAGCAGCTTAAAGATGAGGACAGGGGTCCCCTACGAGCAGTACTTC.

The rearrangement uses TRBV7-8 and TRBJ1-2; D gene uncertain. The germline V gene has CDR1 SGHVS and CDR2 FQNEAQ. The CDR3 totals 16 residues. Trimming removed 0 bases at V and 4 bases at J, with 15 bases between. The CDR3, as DNA: TGTGCCAGCAGCTTAGCGCATCTAGGACTCCTCTATGGCTACACCTTC. Translation: CASSLAHLGLLYGYTF.

The table lists this clone with a few counts. The chain links TRBV7-9 to TRBJ2-5; D may be TRBD2 (6 bases). The CDR3 length is 13 residues. V was clipped by 5 bases and J by 4 bases, with 11 bases between them. CDR1 is SEHNR and CDR2 is FQNEAQ in the germline V gene (reference sequence). The CDR3 DNA follows: TGTGCCAGCAGCCCACTAGCTTCAGAGACCCAGTACTTC. This sequence encodes CASSPLASETQYF.

The chain couples TRBV4-3 to TRBJ2-7, with D unresolved. The germline V gene has CDR1 LGHNA and CDR2 YSLEER. Trimming removed 0 bases from V and 2 bases from J, with 5 bases in between. The CDR3 is 13 amino acids. Here the CDR3 DNA reads TGCGCCAGCAGCCAAGAGCAGACCTACGAGCAGTACTTC. Its translation: CASSQEQTYEQYF.

The CDR3 DNA follows: TGTGCCTGGAGTAGGGGAGGCTACGAGCAGTACTTC. Translating it yields CAWSRGGYEQYF. The rearrangement joins TRBV30 to TRBJ2-5, with D possibly being TRBD2 (6 bases). The J call is in doubt because the DNA end fits TRBJ2-7 better. The CDR3 has 12 residues. The germline gives CDR1 GTSNPN, CDR2 SVGIG (reference sequence).

The chain couples TRBV2 to TRBJ2-4, with D perhaps TRBD2 (6 bases). This CDR3 region has 11 residues. Germline V lookup: CDR1 SNHLY, CDR2 FYNNEI. Trimming removed 8 bases from V and 8 bases from J, with 10 bases in between. The CDR3, as DNA: TGTGCCAGCGGAGGGGAGCACATTCAGTACTTC. It codes for CASGGEHIQYF.